These 4 T cell receptor beta chains originate from one sample sequenced in a study of radiotherapy plus CTLA-4 blockade in lung cancer listed by TCRdb under 2018. Libraries were constructed by the immunoSEQ multiplex PCR assay. Not all clones reach the TCRdb copy of this immuneACCESS table, which keeps in-frame sequences only. Checked studies attribute under half of the gap to unresolved V genes and leave the rest unexplained. Across this sample there are around 80,000 clones, with 70% to 85% seen only once. The ten largest clones take up about 0.79% of the sample. Here the sequenced sample was peripheral blood, taken from a patient treated with radiotherapy plus ipilimumab. The source is a human donor with non-small cell lung cancer who had stable disease on radiotherapy plus ipilimumab.

The chain uses TRBV6-5 and TRBJ1-3; a possible D gene is TRBD1 (5 bases). The CDR3 runs to 15 residues. Trimming removed 6 bases at V and 2 bases at J, with 14 bases between. The V gene's germline CDR1 is MNHEY and CDR2 SVGAGI. CDR3 amino acids: CASRPRTGPGNTIYF. As DNA, the CDR3 is TGTGCCAGCAGGCCCCGAACGGGGCCTGGAAACACCATATATTTT.

The chain links TRBV28 to TRBJ1-6; D gene ambiguous. Deletions cut 5 bases from V and 12 bases from J, with 11 bases between. The CDR3 spans 12 residues. CDR1 and CDR2 from the germline V gene are MDHEN and SYDVKM. The CDR3 DNA sequence: TGTGCCAGCAGTCCGCGGCTGGGACCCCTCCACTTT. Its translation is CASSPRLGPLHF. Full variable domain (remainder filled in from reference TRBV28 and TRBJ1-6): DVKVTQSSRYLVKRTGEKVFLECVQDMDHENMFWYRQDPGLGLRLIYFSYDVKMKEKGDIPEGYSVSREKKERFSLILESASTNQTSMYLCASSPRLGPLHFGNGTRLTVT.

V usage is TRBV7-9 and J usage is TRBJ1-4; tentative D call: TRBD1 (5 bases). This CDR3 has 15 amino acids. V was cut by 4 bases and J by 2 bases, with 11 bases left in between. Germline lookup yields CDR1 SEHNR and CDR2 FQNEAQ (reference sequence). The CDR3 loop reads CASSYRGSTNEKLFF. The CDR3 DNA sequence: TGTGCCAGCAGCTACCGGGGGTCCACTAATGAAAAACTGTTTTTT.

In its sample, this clone was seen once. This sequence joins TRBV7-9 and TRBJ2-2; D gene ambiguous. The length of the CDR3 is 17 residues. Trimming shortened V by 5 bases and J by 3 bases, and 19 bases separated the two germline ends. In germline, CDR1 is SEHNR, CDR2 FQNEAQ (reference sequence). The CDR3 DNA follows: TGTGCCAGCAGCAGACTTACCACCGCAGACGACACCGGGGAGCTGTTTTTT. It translates to CASSRLTTADDTGELFF. The full variable domain, completed using reference TRBV7-9 and TRBJ2-2, is DTGVSQNPRHKITKRGQNVTFRCDPISEHNRLYWYRQTLGQGPEFLTYFQNEAQLEKSRLLSDRFSAERPKGSFSTLEIQRTEQGDSAMYLCASSRLTTADDTGELFFGEGSRLTVL.